The clone carrying this T cell receptor (beta chain) has more than one count but fewer than ten. What it binds is not known. The sample is drawn from a study of T cell repertoires in cytomegalovirus infection. At the level of the study: Recently identified HLA-C-restricted CMV epitopes were used, and well-studied HLA-B-restricted CMV epitopes were used as well. CMV infection and matching HLA type were both indicated by public TCR beta signatures. Whole-study results and caveats: HLA-C-restricted, CMV-specific TCR beta clonotypes were dominant ex vivo. Using cumulative public TCR beta family frequency, the authors identified those who carried CMV together with the relevant HLA.

This CDR3 contains 13 residues. V lost 6 bases and J lost 10, with 16 bases in between. CDR1 and CDR2 (germline): MNHNS, SASEGT. TCRdb reprocessed the reads via MiXCR and lists one record per CDR3 protein. The sample shows about 700,000 distinct CDR3 sequences, about 33% of them seen only once. The clonotype originates from a human donor in good health (CMV status not recorded). Some clones in this sample may be carry-over from other donors' samples. This chain uses TRBV6-1 with TRBJ2-1; maybe TRBD1 (5 bases). The sequencing used cultured PBMCs, collected from culture after CMV antigen stimulation. This CDR3 is CASRGQSKDEQFF. The CDR3, as DNA: TGTGCCAGCAGGGGGCAGTCGAAAGACGAGCAGTTCTTC.